Here is one T cell receptor beta chain with its context. Its antigen remains unidentified. Germline CDR1 KGHSH, CDR2 LQKENI. V lost 0 bases and J lost 9, with 12 bases in between. CDR3 size: 15 residues. These data come from a study of OX40 agonist ivuxolimab in advanced cancers. Study findings and constraints: Both blood CD4+ and CD8+ T cells showed clonal growth by week 6 at 0.1 to 3.0 mg/kg.

TCRdb keeps only in-frame clones here, not all; method: immunoSEQ multiplex PCR. Of 65,000 to 80,000 clones in the sample, around 90% are singletons; the top ten hold 11%. The V and J genes are TRBV18 and TRBJ1-6, with D unclear. This receptor was taken from an adult with an advanced solid tumor such as melanoma, head and neck, liver or kidney cancer. The material was CD4+ or CD8+ T cells sorted from blood, obtained in a trial of the OX40 agonist ivuxolimab. CDR3 residues: CASSPPYGEASPLHF. In DNA, the CDR3 is TGTGCCAGCTCACCACCGTACGGGGAGGCTTCACCCCTCCACTTT.